This note documents a single T cell receptor (beta chain) sequence. Its antigen target is currently unknown. The cysteine opens and the phenylalanine closes a CDR3 of 17 amino acids. DNA is not recorded here. The germline V gene yields SGHTA for CDR1 and FQGNSA for CDR2. The entry originates in a study of monozygotic twins with inflammatory bowel disease (dated by TCRdb to the late 2010s). For context, the study as a whole: The complete study included 28 monozygotic twin pairs: 19 IBD-discordant Danish pairs and nine German pairs, of which four were IBD-concordant and five were IBD-discordant. The search for disease-associated traits relied mainly on comparing, within discordant pairs, IBD patients with their genetically identical healthy co-twins. Each individual had, on average, about 151 000 unique TCRalpha sequences and 181 000 unique TCRbeta sequences available for analysis. Overall results and qualifications from the work: Measured by the inverse Simpson index, TCRbeta repertoire diversity was lower in IBD patients than in their healthy co-twins. No difference in repertoire similarity was observed between concordant and discordant twins, possibly owing to limited statistical power. Different T cell subtypes could not be distinguished in the analysis. Compared with healthy twins, IBD patients shared fewer clonotypes with other individuals, and the difference was most pronounced in patients with signs of disease activity. The results gave no support for a single strong signal or clonotype linked to IBD. Because patients received different immunosuppressive treatments, the repertoires may have picked up extra background noise and variability between individuals.

From each donor, a roughly 2.7 ml peripheral blood sample was drawn into PAXgene tubes and stored at -80 degrees C. Without T cell sorting, total RNA was isolated from whole blood using the PAXgene blood miRNA kit on an automated QIAcube. Peripheral blood from monozygotic twin pairs concordant or discordant for inflammatory bowel disease was subjected to deep TCRalpha and TCRbeta repertoire profiling with unique molecular barcoding. Smoking habits were recorded for all twin pairs, and individuals were classified as current, former or never smokers. Library prep was done by 5' RACE. Preparation of each TCR library used 3,500 to 4,500 ng of total RNA. For each sample, cDNA was synthesized in eight separate reactions using SMARTScribe reverse transcriptase. During cDNA synthesis, unique molecular identifiers containing a 6-nucleotide sample barcode were introduced by template switching. Two nested PCRs of about 15 and 9 cycles amplified the TCRalpha and TCRbeta cDNA, and bead purification followed each PCR. Before amplification, the cDNA was treated with uracil DNA-glycosylase and purified using the QIAquick PCR purification kit. In the second PCR, Illumina TruSeq-compatible adapters and sample-specific barcodes were added. TapeStation and Qubit were used to check library quality and concentration, and 4.5 to 5 ng of each library was pooled. The pooled libraries were sequenced with 2 x 100 bp reads and custom sequencing primers on an Illumina HiSeq2500 single-index Rapid Run. Per the original workflow: UMI-based consensus assembly with MiGEC version 1.2.6 was used to correct PCR and sequencing errors. MiXCR version 2.1.1 handled V(D)J alignment, clonotype assembly and CDR3 extraction. To normalise gene usage, clonotype sharing and MAIT/NKT TCR abundance, the top 1000, 10 000 and 20 000 clonotypes in each sample were analysed. Diversity was computed as the inverse Simpson index with the vegan R package after downsampling to 27 000 UMIs. Paired Mann-Whitney U tests on discordant twin pairs were used, with Benjamini-Hochberg multiple-testing correction. TCRdb reprocessed the reads and assigns one entry to each CDR3 protein sequence, leaving out DNA. The V and J calls here are based on TCRdb, not the publication. This sample's table lists about 160,000 distinct CDR3 sequences. The ten largest clones capture roughly 2.6% of the sample.

The source is a human donor with ulcerative colitis or Crohn's disease, or a healthy co-twin of an affected twin (not recorded which). The sample comprised blood. The chain is assembled from TRBV7-2 and TRBJ2-2; TCRdb picks TRBD1, but there is no DNA to check that call. The CDR3 protein is CASSFRVQGINAGELFF.